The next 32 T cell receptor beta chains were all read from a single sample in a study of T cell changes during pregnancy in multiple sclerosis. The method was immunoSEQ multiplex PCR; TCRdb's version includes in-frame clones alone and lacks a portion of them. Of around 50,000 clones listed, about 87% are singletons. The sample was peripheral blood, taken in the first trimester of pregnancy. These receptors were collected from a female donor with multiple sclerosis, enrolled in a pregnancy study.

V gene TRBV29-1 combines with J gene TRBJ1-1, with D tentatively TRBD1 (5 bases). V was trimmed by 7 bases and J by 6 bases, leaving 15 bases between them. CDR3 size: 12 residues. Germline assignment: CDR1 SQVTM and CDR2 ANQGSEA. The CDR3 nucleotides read TGCAGCGCCCGGGAGGGGACCGCTGAAGCTTTCTTT. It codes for CSAREGTAEAFF.

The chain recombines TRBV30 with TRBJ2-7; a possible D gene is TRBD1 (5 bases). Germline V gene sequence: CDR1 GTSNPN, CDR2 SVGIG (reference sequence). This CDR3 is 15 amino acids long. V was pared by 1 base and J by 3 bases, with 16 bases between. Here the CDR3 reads CAWSAVHRGGYEQYF. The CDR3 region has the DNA TGTGCCTGGAGTGCCGTACATAGGGGCGGCTACGAGCAGTACTTC. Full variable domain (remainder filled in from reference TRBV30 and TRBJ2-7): SQTIHQWPATLVQPVGSPLSLECTVEGTSNPNLYWYRQAAGRGLQLLFYSVGIGQISSEVPQNLSASRPQDRQFILSSKKLLLSDSGFYLCAWSAVHRGGYEQYFGPGTRLTVT.

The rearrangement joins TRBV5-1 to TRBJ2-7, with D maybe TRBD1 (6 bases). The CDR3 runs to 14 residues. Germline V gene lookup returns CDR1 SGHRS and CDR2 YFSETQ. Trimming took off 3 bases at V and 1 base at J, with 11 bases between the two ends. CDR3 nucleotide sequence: TGCGCCAGCAGCTCGAAAGGACAGTCCTACGAGCAGTACTTC. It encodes CASSSKGQSYEQYF.

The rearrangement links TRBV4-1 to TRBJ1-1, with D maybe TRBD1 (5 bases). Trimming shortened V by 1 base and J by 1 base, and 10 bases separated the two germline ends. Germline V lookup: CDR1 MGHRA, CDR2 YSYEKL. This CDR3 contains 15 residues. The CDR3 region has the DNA TGCGCCAGCAGCCAAGTGCATGGGGCGAACACTGAAGCTTTCTTT. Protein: CASSQVHGANTEAFF.

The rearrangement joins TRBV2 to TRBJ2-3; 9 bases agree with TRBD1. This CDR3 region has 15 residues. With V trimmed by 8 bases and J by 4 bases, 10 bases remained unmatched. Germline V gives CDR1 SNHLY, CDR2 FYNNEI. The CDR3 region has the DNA TGTGCCAGCCTCCGGGACAGGGTTGGTTCAGATACGCAGTATTTT. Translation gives CASLRDRVGSDTQYF.

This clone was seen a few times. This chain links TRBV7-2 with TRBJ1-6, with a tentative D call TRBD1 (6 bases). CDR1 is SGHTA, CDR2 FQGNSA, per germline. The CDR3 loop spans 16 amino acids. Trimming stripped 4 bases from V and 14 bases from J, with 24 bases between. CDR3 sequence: CASSYAAGGQGSTLHF. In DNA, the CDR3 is TGTGCCAGCAGCTACGCCGCCGGGGGGCAAGGGTCAACCCTCCACTTT.

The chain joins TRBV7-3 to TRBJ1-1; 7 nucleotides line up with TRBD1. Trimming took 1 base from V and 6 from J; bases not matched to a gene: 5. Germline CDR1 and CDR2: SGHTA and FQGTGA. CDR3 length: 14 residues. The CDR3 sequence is CASSLRGGGAEAFF. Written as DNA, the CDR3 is TGTGCCAGCAGCTTAAGAGGGGGCGGCGCTGAAGCTTTCTTT. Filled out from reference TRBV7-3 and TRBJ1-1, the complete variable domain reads GAGVSQTPSNKVTEKGKYVELRCDPISGHTALYWYRQSLGQGPEFLIYFQGTGAADDSGLPNDRFFAVRPEGSVSTLKIQRTERGDSAVYLCASSLRGGGAEAFFGQGTRLTVV.

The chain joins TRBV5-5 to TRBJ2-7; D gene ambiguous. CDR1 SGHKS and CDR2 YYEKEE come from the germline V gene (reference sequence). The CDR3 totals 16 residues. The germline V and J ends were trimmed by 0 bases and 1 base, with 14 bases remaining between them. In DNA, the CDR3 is TGTGCCAGCAGCTTGGGAGATGGAGCTGGGTCCTACGAGCAGTACTTC. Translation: CASSLGDGAGSYEQYF. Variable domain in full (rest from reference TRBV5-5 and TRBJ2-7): DAGVTQSPTHLIKTRGQQVTLRCSPISGHKSVSWYQQVLGQGPQFIFQYYEKEERGRGNFPDRFSARQFPNYSSELNVNALLLGDSALYLCASSLGDGAGSYEQYFGPGTRLTVT.

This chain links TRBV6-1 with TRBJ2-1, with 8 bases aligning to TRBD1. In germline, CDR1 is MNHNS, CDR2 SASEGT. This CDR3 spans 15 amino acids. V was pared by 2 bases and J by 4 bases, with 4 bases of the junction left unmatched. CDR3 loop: CASSEQGALYNEQFF. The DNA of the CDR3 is TGTGCCAGCAGTGAACAGGGGGCGTTGTACAATGAGCAGTTCTTC.

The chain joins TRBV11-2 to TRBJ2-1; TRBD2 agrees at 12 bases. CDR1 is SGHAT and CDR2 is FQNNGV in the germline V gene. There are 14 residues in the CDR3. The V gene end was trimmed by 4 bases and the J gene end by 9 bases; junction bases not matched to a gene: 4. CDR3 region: CASSYLAGGREQFF. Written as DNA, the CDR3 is TGTGCCAGCAGCTATCTAGCGGGGGGGCGTGAGCAGTTCTTC.

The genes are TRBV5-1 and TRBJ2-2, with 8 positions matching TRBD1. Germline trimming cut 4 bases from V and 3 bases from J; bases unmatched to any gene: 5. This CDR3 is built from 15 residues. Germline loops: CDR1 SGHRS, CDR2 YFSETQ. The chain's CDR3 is CASSVLTGDTGELFF. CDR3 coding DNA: TGCGCCAGCAGCGTCTTGACAGGGGACACCGGGGAGCTGTTTTTT.

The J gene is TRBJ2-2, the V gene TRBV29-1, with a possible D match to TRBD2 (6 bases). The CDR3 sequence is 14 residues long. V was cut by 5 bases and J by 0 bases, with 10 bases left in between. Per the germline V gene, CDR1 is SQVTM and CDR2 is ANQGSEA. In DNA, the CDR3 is TGCAGCGTTACCGGGAGAGCGAACACCGGGGAGCTGTTTTTT. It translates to CSVTGRANTGELFF.

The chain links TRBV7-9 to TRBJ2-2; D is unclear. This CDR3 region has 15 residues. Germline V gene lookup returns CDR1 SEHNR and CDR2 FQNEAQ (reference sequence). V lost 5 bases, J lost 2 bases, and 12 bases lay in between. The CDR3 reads CASSPSTPNTGELFF. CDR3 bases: TGTGCCAGCAGCCCTTCGACTCCTAACACCGGGGAGCTGTTTTTT.

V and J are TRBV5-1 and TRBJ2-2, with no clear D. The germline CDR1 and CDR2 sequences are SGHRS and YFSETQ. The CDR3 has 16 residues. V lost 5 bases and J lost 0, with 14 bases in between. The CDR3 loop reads CASRLTPGSNTGELFF. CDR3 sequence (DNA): TGCGCCAGCAGACTCACTCCAGGCTCGAACACCGGGGAGCTGTTTTTT.

CDR3 coding DNA: TGTGCCAGCAGCTCCGGGGTTTTCTCTGGAAACACCATATATTTT. Its translation: CASSSGVFSGNTIYF. V is TRBV27 and J is TRBJ1-3, with D unresolved. The CDR3 sequence is 15 residues long. The V gene's germline CDR1 is MNHEY and CDR2 SMNVEV (reference sequence). Deletions cut 6 bases from V and 0 bases from J, with 12 bases between.

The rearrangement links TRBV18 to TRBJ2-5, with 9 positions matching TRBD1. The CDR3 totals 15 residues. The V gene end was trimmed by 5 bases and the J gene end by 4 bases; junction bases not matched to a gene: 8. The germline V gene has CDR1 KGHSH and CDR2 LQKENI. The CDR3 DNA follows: TGTGCCAGCTCAGCCGGGACAGGGAGTCGAGAGACCCAGTACTTC. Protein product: CASSAGTGSRETQYF.

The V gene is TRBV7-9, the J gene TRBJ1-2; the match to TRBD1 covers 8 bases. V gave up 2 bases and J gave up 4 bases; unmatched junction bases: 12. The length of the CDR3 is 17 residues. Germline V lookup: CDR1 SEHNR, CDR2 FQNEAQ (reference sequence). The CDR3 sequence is CASSLYGRGPTFYGYTF. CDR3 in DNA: TGTGCCAGCAGCTTATATGGCAGGGGGCCGACCTTCTATGGCTACACCTTC.

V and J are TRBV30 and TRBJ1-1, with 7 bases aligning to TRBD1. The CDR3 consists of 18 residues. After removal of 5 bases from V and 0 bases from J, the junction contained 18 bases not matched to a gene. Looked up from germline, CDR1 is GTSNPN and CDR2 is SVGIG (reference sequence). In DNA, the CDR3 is TGTGCCTGGTCGACCGGGACAGAGATTTGGGGCATGAACACTGAAGCTTTCTTT. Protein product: CAWSTGTEIWGMNTEAFF.

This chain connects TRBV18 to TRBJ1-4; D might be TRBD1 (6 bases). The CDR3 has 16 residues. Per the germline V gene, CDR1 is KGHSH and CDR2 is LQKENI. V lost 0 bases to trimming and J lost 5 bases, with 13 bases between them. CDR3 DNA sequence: TGTGCCAGCTCACCACCGGACAGCCGAGAGAATGAAAAACTGTTTTTT. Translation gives CASSPPDSRENEKLFF.

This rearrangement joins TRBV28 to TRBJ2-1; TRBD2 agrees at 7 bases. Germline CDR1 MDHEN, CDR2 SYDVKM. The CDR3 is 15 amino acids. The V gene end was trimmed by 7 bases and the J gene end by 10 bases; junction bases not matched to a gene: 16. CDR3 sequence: CASTPIRGGVSEQFF. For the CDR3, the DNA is TGTGCCAGCACCCCAATCCGGGGAGGGGTAAGCGAGCAGTTCTTC.

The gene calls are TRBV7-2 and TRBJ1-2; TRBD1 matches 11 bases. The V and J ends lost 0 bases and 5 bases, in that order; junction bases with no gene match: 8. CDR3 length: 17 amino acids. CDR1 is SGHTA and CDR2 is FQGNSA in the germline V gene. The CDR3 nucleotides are TGTGCCAGCAGCTTAGCAAGGTTGGGACAGGGGGGATATGGCTACACCTTC. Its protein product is CASSLARLGQGGYGYTF.

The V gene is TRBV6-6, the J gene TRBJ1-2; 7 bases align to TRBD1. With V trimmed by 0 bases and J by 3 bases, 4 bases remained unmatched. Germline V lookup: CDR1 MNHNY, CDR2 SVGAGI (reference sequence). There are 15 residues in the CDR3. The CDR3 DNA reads TGTGCCAGCAGTTACTCGGACAGGATGGACTATGGCTACACCTTC. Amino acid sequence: CASSYSDRMDYGYTF.

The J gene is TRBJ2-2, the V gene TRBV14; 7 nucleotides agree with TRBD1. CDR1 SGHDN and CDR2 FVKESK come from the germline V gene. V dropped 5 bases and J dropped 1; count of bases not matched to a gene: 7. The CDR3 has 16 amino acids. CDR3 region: CASSSIGGLNTGELFF. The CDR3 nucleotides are TGTGCCAGCAGCTCAATAGGGGGCTTGAACACCGGGGAGCTGTTTTTT.

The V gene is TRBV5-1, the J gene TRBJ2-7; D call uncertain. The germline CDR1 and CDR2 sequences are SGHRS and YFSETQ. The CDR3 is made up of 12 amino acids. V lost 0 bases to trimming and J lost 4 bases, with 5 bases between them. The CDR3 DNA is TGCGCCAGCAGCTTGGACTTTTACGAGCAGTACTTC. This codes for CASSLDFYEQYF.

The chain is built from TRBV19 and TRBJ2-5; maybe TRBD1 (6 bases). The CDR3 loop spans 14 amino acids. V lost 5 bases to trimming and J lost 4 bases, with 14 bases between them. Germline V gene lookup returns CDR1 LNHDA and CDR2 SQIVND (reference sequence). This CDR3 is CASSSDSLRETQYF. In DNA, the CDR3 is TGTGCCAGTAGTTCGGACAGCTTAAGAGAGACCCAGTACTTC.

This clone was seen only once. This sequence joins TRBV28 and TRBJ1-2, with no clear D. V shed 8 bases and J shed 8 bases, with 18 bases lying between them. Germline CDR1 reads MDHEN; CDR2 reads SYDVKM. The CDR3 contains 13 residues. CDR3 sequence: CASLHGGVRGYTF. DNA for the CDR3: TGTGCCAGCCTTCACGGCGGGGTGCGGGGCTACACCTTC.

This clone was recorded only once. CDR3 DNA: TGTGCCAGCAGCTGGGGGACAGATAACTATGGCTACACCTTC. Translation: CASSWGTDNYGYTF. The chain carries TRBV5-4 and TRBJ1-2; 7 nucleotides agree with TRBD1. After removal of 3 bases from V and 1 base from J, the junction contained 3 bases not matched to a gene. The germline CDR1 and CDR2 sequences are SGHNT and YYREEE (reference sequence). The CDR3 runs 14 residues.

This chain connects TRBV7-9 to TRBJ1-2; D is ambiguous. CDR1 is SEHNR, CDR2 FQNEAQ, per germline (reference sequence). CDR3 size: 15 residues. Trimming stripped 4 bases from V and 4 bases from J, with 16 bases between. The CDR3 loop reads CASSSRGELIYGYTF. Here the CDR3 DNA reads TGTGCCAGCAGCTCCCGGGGAGAACTTATCTATGGCTACACCTTC. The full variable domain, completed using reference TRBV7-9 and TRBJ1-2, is DTGVSQNPRHKITKRGQNVTFRCDPISEHNRLYWYRQTLGQGPEFLTYFQNEAQLEKSRLLSDRFSAERPKGSFSTLEIQRTEQGDSAMYLCASSSRGELIYGYTFGSGTRLTVV.

CDR3 in amino acids: CASTPRGFDTEAFF. The CDR3 nucleotides read TGTGCCAGCACACCTCGGGGTTTCGACACTGAAGCTTTCTTT. This chain joins TRBV9 and TRBJ1-1; D not resolved. The CDR3 contains 14 residues. Trimming left V 6 bases short and J 3 bases short, with 15 bases between. Germline V gene lookup returns CDR1 SGDLS and CDR2 YYNGEE.

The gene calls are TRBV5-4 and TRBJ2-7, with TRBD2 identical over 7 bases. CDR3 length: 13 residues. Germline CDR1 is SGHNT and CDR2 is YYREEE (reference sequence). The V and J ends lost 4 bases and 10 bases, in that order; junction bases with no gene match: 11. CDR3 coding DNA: TGTGCCAGCAGCAGGACTAGGAATACGGATCAGTACTTC. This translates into CASSRTRNTDQYF.

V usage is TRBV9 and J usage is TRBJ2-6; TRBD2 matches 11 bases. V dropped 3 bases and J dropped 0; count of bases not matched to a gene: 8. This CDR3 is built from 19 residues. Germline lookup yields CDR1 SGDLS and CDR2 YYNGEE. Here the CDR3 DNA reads TGTGCCAGCAGCGCGGCTAGCGGGGGGTCTGCCTCTGGGGCCAACGTCCTGACTTTC. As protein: CASSAASGGSASGANVLTF. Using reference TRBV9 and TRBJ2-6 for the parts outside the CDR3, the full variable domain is DSGVTQTPKHLITATGQRVTLRCSPRSGDLSVYWYQQSLDQGLQFLIQYYNGEERAKGNILERFSAQQFPDLHSELNLSSLELGDSALYFCASSAASGGSASGANVLTFGAGSRLTVL.

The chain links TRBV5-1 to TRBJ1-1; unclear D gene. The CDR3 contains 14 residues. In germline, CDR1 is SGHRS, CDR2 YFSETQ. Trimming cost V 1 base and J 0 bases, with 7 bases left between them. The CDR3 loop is CASSLSGMNTEAFF. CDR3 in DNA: TGCGCCAGCAGCTTGTCCGGTATGAACACTGAAGCTTTCTTT. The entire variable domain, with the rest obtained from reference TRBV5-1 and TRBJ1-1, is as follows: KAGVTQTPRYLIKTRGQQVTLSCSPISGHRSVSWYQQTPGQGLQFLFEYFSETQRNKGNFPGRFSGRQFSNSRSEMNVSTLELGDSALYLCASSLSGMNTEAFFGQGTRLTVV.